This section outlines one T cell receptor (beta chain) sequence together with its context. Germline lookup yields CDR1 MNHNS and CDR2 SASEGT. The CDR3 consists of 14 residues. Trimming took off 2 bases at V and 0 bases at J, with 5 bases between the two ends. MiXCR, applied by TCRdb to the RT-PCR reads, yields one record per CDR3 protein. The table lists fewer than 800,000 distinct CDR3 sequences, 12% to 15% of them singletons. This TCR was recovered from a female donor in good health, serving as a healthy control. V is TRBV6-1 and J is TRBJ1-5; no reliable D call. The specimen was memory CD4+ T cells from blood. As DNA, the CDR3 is TGTGCCAGCAGTGAACTCTATAGCAATCAGCCCCAGCATTTT. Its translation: CASSELYSNQPQHF.